This TCR beta chain was obtained from a study of T cell changes during pregnancy in multiple sclerosis. With V trimmed by 8 bases and J by 5 bases, 9 bases remained unmatched. This CDR3 region has 15 residues. Germline V CDR1 and CDR2: MNHEY, SMNVEV (reference sequence). Only in-frame clones appear in the TCRdb table, and some are missing; sequencing was by immunoSEQ multiplex PCR. The table records roughly 80,000 clones, over 85% of them present only once. V is TRBV27 and J is TRBJ1-5; 10 bases align to TRBD1. Source: peripheral blood, taken in the first trimester of pregnancy. The clonotype originates from a female donor with multiple sclerosis, enrolled in a pregnancy study. The CDR3 nucleotides read TGTGCCAGCCGAATGATAGGGACAGGGGATCAGCCCCAGCATTTT. This sequence encodes CASRMIGTGDQPQHF.